This section outlines one T cell receptor beta chain sequence together with its context. This record belongs to a study of blood T cell repertoires in COVID-19. On the study more broadly: Italy, Spain and the United States were the sources of the convalescent and acute COVID-19 samples. The cDNA or gDNA used as material had been derived from T cells, B-cell-depleted T cells, or PBMCs.

The CDR3 has 16 amino acids. CDR1 is SGHVS and CDR2 is FQNEAQ in the germline V gene. J lost 3 bases, V lost 5 bases, and 7 bases had no gene match. How the authors handled the data: It was from reference gene primer amplification that nucleated cell counts were estimated. Measured with immunoSEQ multiplex PCR; TCRdb has only the in-frame clones, and not every one. The V and J calls and clone size were taken over from that table, and D and trimming were inferred from the DNA. The table includes approximately 150,000 clones, under 95% detected once. This clonotype originated in a man aged 60-69 years with active or convalescent COVID-19. The material sequenced was peripheral blood. V gene TRBV7-8 combines with J gene TRBJ1-4, with 9 positions matching TRBD1. CDR3: CASSPDRGLANEKLFF. CDR3 DNA sequence: TGTGCCAGCAGCCCGGACAGGGGTTTAGCTAATGAAAAACTGTTTTTT. The variable domain in full, with the rest retrieved from reference TRBV7-8 and TRBJ1-4, is GAGVSQSPRYKVAKRGQDVALRCDPISGHVSLFWYQQALGQGPEFLTYFQNEAQLDKSGLPSDRFFAERPEGSVSTLKIQRTQQEDSAVYLCASSPDRGLANEKLFFGSGTQLSVL.